The 21 T cell receptor beta chains below were found in one sample sequenced in a study of breast tumors, draining lymph nodes, adjacent tissues. Samples came from axillary lymph nodes draining the breast cancer. Using its own MiXCR run on the multiplex PCR reads, TCRdb lists one record per CDR3 protein. The sample carries about 220,000 distinct CDR3 sequences, less than 45% recorded once. The sequencing input was axillary lymph node tissue. The receptors stem from a female donor with breast cancer. Some clones in this sample may be carry-over from other donors' samples.

V and J are TRBV20-1 and TRBJ1-5; a weak D match, TRBD1 (5 bases). Per germline, CDR1 DFQATT and CDR2 SNEGSKA (reference sequence). The CDR3 sequence is 12 residues long. Trimming shortened V by 1 base and J by 14 bases, and 15 bases separated the two germline ends. This CDR3 is CSARGDGTYEHF. The CDR3, as DNA: TGCAGTGCTAGAGGGGACGGAACCTACGAGCATTTT.

V usage is TRBV20-1 and J usage is TRBJ1-5, with 8 positions matching TRBD1. The CDR3 has 15 amino acids. V shed 4 bases and J 11 bases; nucleotides not matched to a gene: 16. Per germline, CDR1 DFQATT and CDR2 SNEGSKA (reference sequence). In nucleotides, the CDR3 is TGCAGTGCTACCTTAAGGACAGGGAGCAAAGAGACCCAGCATTTT. This encodes CSATLRTGSKETQHF.

The chain employs TRBV9 and TRBJ1-2; the D gene is possibly TRBD1 (6 bases). This CDR3 spans 14 amino acids. The V end was cut by 3 bases, the J end by 6 bases, with 15 bases between. Germline CDR1 and CDR2: SGDLS and YYNGEE. In DNA form, the CDR3 reads TGTGCCAGCAGCGGCAACAGGGCTGTCCATGGCTACACCTTC. Its translation: CASSGNRAVHGYTF. The full variable domain, rest sourced from reference TRBV9 and TRBJ1-2, is DSGVTQTPKHLITATGQRVTLRCSPRSGDLSVYWYQQSLDQGLQFLIQYYNGEERAKGNILERFSAQQFPDLHSELNLSSLELGDSALYFCASSGNRAVHGYTFGSGTRLTVV.

This clonotype was seen many times. The chain is built from TRBV5-8 and TRBJ2-3, with D unresolved. Germline assignment: CDR1 SGHTS and CDR2 YDEGEE. Trimming removed 1 base at V and 4 bases at J, with 13 bases between. This CDR3 has 15 amino acids. The CDR3 sequence: CASSLSVSSADTQYF. In nucleotides, the CDR3 is TGTGCCAGCAGCTTGTCTGTCAGTTCTGCAGATACGCAGTATTTT.

This clonotype was seen repeatedly, ten times or more. This chain uses TRBV5-8 with TRBJ1-2; 10 bases are shared with TRBD1. Germline V CDR1 and CDR2: SGHTS, YDEGEE. There are 14 residues in the CDR3. With V trimmed by 4 bases and J by 8 bases, 8 bases remained unmatched. CDR3: CASSPGTGASGYTF. The CDR3 DNA sequence: TGTGCCAGCAGCCCCGGGACAGGGGCTTCCGGCTACACCTTC.

The chain has TRBV24-1 and TRBJ1-5; D uncertain. Germline values: CDR1 KGHDR, CDR2 SFDVKD. The CDR3 contains 14 residues. V shed 4 bases and J shed 0 bases, with 6 bases lying between them. The CDR3 loop is CATSDPTSNQPQHF. The CDR3 DNA follows: TGTGCCACCAGTGACCCGACTAGCAATCAGCCCCAGCATTTT.

The genes are TRBV27 and TRBJ2-5; D is possibly TRBD1 (5 bases). Germline V gene lookup returns CDR1 MNHEY and CDR2 SMNVEV (reference sequence). The CDR3 contains 16 residues. Trimming removed 2 bases at V and 3 bases at J, with 16 bases between. Here the CDR3 reads CASSLGGRVSKETQYF. DNA for the CDR3: TGTGCCAGCAGTTTAGGCGGCAGGGTCTCTAAAGAGACCCAGTACTTC.

This clonotype was recorded once. The chain employs TRBV2 and TRBJ1-2, with TRBD1 matching over 7 bases. Germline V lookup: CDR1 SNHLY, CDR2 FYNNEI. This CDR3 has 15 residues. J gave up 6 bases and V 2 bases, and 9 bases lay outside the gene matches. The CDR3 DNA reads as TGTGCCAGCAGTGAAACCGCGACAGGGCAGCATGGCTACACCTTC. Amino acids: CASSETATGQHGYTF.

This clonotype was seen repeatedly, ten times or more. V gene TRBV7-2 combines with J gene TRBJ2-1, with D unclear. Trimming took off 4 bases at V and 5 bases at J, with 12 bases between the two ends. CDR3 length equals 14 residues. Germline V lookup: CDR1 SGHTA, CDR2 FQGNSA. The CDR3 DNA reads as TGTGCCAGCAGCTCGCCCCGACTTAACAATGAGCAGTTCTTC. This sequence encodes CASSSPRLNNEQFF.

This chain's CDR3 is CASSKTGTSGGYNEQFF. Written as DNA, the CDR3 is TGTGCCAGCAGCAAGACCGGGACTAGCGGGGGTTACAATGAGCAGTTCTTC. The genes are TRBV5-4 and TRBJ2-1, with 14 bases fitting TRBD2. The V segment lost 4 bases and the J segment 4 bases; nucleotides outside the gene matches: 7. The CDR3 is 17 residues long. In germline, CDR1 is SGHNT, CDR2 YYREEE (reference sequence).

This clonotype was observed once. CDR3 amino acids: CSVEEDRAGGPDTQYF. As DNA, the CDR3 is TGCAGCGTTGAAGAGGACAGGGCGGGGGGGCCGGATACGCAGTATTTT. This sequence joins TRBV29-1 and TRBJ2-3; D is possibly TRBD2 (9 bases). The V gene's germline CDR1 is SQVTM and CDR2 ANQGSEA. The V gene lost 0 bases and the J gene lost 6 bases, with 19 bases spanning the gap. This CDR3 region has 16 residues.

This clonotype was seen repeatedly, ten times or more. V is TRBV3-1 and J is TRBJ2-5, with 11 bases identical to TRBD2. The CDR3 sequence is 14 residues long. V lost 3 bases and J lost 5; bases outside the gene matches: 2. Germline CDR1 LGHDT, CDR2 YNNKEL (reference sequence). CDR3 DNA: TGTGCCAGCAGCCAGATAGCGGGGGGGGAGACCCAGTACTTC. It codes for CASSQIAGGETQYF.

This clonotype was observed at least ten times. The CDR3 protein is CASNHLGTVNEKLFF. CDR3 DNA: TGTGCCAGTAACCACTTGGGGACAGTCAATGAAAAACTGTTTTTT. The gene calls are TRBV19 and TRBJ1-4; 7 nucleotides align to TRBD1. The CDR3 length is 15 residues. Trimming took 7 bases from V and 5 from J; bases not matched to a gene: 10. Germline CDR1 reads LNHDA; CDR2 reads SQIVND (reference sequence).

This clonotype was counted ten times or more. The rearrangement uses TRBV2 and TRBJ2-7; weak D call: TRBD2 (6 bases). The CDR3 extends over 13 amino acids. With 7 bases removed from V and 0 bases from J, the gap between germline ends came to 10 bases. CDR1 and CDR2 from the germline V gene are SNHLY and FYNNEI. The CDR3 DNA reads TGTGCCAGCATTGGGACTTCCTCCTACGAGCAGTACTTC. The encoded protein is CASIGTSSYEQYF. The complete variable domain, with remaining parts taken from reference TRBV2 and TRBJ2-7, reads EPEVTQTPSHQVTQMGQEVILRCVPISNHLYFYWYRQILGQKVEFLVSFYNNEISEKSEIFDDQFSVERPDGSNFTLKIRSTKLEDSAMYFCASIGTSSYEQYFGPGTRLTVT.

This clonotype was seen many times. The rearrangement uses TRBV9 and TRBJ2-3, with a tentative D call TRBD2 (7 bases). V lost 3 bases and J 0 bases, leaving 11 bases between the germline ends. This CDR3 region has 15 residues. CDR1 and CDR2 from the germline V gene are SGDLS and YYNGEE. CDR3 protein: CASSEGDYSTDTQYF. The DNA of the CDR3 is TGTGCCAGCAGCGAGGGGGACTACAGCACAGATACGCAGTATTTT.

On this clonotype: A much larger clone lies a single base off, so this may be a read error. The J gene is TRBJ1-6, the V gene TRBV6-4; no reliable D call. The CDR3 is 14 amino acids. CDR1 is MRHNA and CDR2 is SNTAGT in the germline V gene. Trimming took off 5 bases at V and 7 bases at J, with 12 bases between the two ends. CDR3 loop: CASSHGPDNSPLHF. DNA of the CDR3: TGTGCCAGCAGTCACGGACCGGACAATTCACCCCTCCACTTT.

This clonotype was counted a few times. The chain combines TRBV20-1 with TRBJ2-1, with 12 bases lining up with TRBD2. Germline-derived CDR1 and CDR2 are DFQATT and SNEGSKA (reference sequence). This CDR3 has 14 residues. CDR3 region: CSRETSGSTDEQFF. The CDR3 coding sequence is TGCAGCCGCGAGACTAGCGGGAGTACGGATGAGCAGTTCTTC.

This clonotype was recorded a few times. The chain uses TRBV5-1 and TRBJ1-1; no clear D gene. In germline, CDR1 is SGHRS, CDR2 YFSETQ. CDR3 length: 14 amino acids. V shed 0 bases and J shed 5 bases, with 11 bases lying between them. For the CDR3, the DNA is TGCGCCAGCAGCTTGGACGCCGCCGGGACTGAAGCTTTCTTT. Translated, it gives CASSLDAAGTEAFF.

This clonotype has at least ten counts. This CDR3 reads CSARLGPEGSPLHF. The CDR3 nucleotides are TGCAGTGCTAGATTGGGCCCAGAAGGTTCACCCCTCCACTTT. The rearrangement joins TRBV20-1 to TRBJ1-6; D ambiguous. CDR3 length equals 14 residues. Deletions cut 2 bases from V and 9 bases from J, with 14 bases between. CDR1 is DFQATT and CDR2 is SNEGSKA in the germline V gene (reference sequence).

The V call is TRBV19, the J call TRBJ1-1, with 9 nucleotides matching TRBD1. From germline, CDR1 is LNHDA and CDR2 SQIVND (reference sequence). The CDR3 runs 14 residues. J gave up 6 bases and V 4 bases, and 6 bases lay outside the gene matches. DNA for the CDR3: TGTGCCAGTAGTACTCGGACAGGGGATCCTGAAGCTTTCTTT. This sequence encodes CASSTRTGDPEAFF.

As to this clonotype: This sequence may be a read error, since a much larger clone differs from it by one base. For the CDR3, the DNA is TGCAGTGCTAGACCTCGGACAGGGGTCTCCGAGCAGTACTTC. This codes for CSARPRTGVSEQYF. The chain is built from TRBV20-1 and TRBJ2-7; TRBD1 agrees at 9 bases. The CDR3 sequence is 14 residues long. Germline assignment: CDR1 DFQATT and CDR2 SNEGSKA (reference sequence). V dropped 2 bases and J dropped 6; count of bases not matched to a gene: 8.